This T cell receptor beta chain was profiled in a study of blood T cell repertoires in COVID-19. Study summary: T cells, B-cell-depleted T cells, or PBMCs provided the cDNA or gDNA that served as material.

Original methodology: Reference gene primer amplification gave nucleated cell count estimates. Here immunoSEQ multiplex PCR was the method, and the copy in TCRdb shows in-frame clones only, minus some. For V, J and clone size, that table is used; D and trimming come from the DNA. The sample lists a few hundred thousand clones; around 92% were seen once. The CDR3 covers 15 residues. Germline CDR1 and CDR2: MNHEY and SVGEGT. The trim removed 0 bases at V and 4 bases at J, leaving 1 base unmatched. The rearrangement uses TRBV6-2 or TRBV6-3 and TRBJ2-1; 9 bases fit TRBD2. Material: peripheral blood. This clonotype was obtained from a woman aged 30 to 39 with COVID-19, enrolled during active disease. Here the CDR3 reads CASSYSLAGYNEQFF. CDR3 bases: TGTGCCAGCAGTTACTCGCTAGCGGGGTACAATGAGCAGTTCTTC.